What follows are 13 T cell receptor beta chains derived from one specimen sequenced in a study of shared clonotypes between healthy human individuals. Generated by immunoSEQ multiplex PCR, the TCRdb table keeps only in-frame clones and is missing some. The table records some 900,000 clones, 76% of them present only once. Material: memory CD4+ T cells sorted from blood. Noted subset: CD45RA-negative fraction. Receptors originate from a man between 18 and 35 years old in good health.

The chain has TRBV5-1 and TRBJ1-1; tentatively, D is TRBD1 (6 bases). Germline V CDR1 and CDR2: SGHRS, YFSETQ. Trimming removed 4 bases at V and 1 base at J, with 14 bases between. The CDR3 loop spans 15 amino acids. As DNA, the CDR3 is TGCGCCAGCAGCCTACAAGGAGGGGGGAACACTGAAGCTTTCTTT. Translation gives CASSLQGGGNTEAFF.

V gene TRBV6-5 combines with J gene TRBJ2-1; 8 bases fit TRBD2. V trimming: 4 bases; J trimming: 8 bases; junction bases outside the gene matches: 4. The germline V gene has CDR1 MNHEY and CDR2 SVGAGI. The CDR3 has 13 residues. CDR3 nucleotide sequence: TGTGCCAGCAGTTTTAGCGGGACCGATGAGCAGTTCTTC. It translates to CASSFSGTDEQFF.

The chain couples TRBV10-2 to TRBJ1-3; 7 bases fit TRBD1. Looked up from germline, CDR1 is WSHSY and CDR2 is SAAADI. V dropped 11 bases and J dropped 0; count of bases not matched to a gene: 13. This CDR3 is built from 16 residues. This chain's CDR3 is CASQSGGSFSGNTIYF. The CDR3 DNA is TGCGCCTCCCAATCAGGGGGATCCTTCTCTGGAAACACCATATATTTT.

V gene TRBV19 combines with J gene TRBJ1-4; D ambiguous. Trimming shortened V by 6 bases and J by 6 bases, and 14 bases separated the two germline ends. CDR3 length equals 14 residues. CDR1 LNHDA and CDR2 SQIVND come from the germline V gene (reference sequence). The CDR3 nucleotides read TGTGCCAGTAGGCCAGAGATGCGGCATGAAAAACTGTTTTTT. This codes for CASRPEMRHEKLFF. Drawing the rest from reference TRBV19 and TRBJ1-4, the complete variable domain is DGGITQSPKYLFRKEGQNVTLSCEQNLNHDAMYWYRQDPGQGLRLIYYSQIVNDFQKGDIAEGYSVSREKKESFPLTVTSAQKNPTAFYLCASRPEMRHEKLFFGSGTQLSVL.

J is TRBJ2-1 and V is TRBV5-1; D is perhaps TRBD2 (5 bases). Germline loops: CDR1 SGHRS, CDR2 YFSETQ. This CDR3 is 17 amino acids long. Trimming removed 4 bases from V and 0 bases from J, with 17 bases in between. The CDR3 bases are TGCGCCAGCAGCGAAAAACTAGGTCCGGACTCCTACAATGAGCAGTTCTTC. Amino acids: CASSEKLGPDSYNEQFF.

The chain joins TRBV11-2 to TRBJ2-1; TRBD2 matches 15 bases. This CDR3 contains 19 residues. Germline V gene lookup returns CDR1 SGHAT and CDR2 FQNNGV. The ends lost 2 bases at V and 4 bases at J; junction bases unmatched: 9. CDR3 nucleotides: TGTGCCAGCAGCTTAAACCCCGGGACTAGCGGGAGGATGTACAATGAGCAGTTCTTC. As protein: CASSLNPGTSGRMYNEQFF. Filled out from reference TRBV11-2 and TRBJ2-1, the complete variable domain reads EAGVAQSPRYKIIEKRQSVAFWCNPISGHATLYWYQQILGQGPKLLIQFQNNGVVDDSQLPKDRFSAERLKGVDSTLKIQPAKLEDSAVYLCASSLNPGTSGRMYNEQFFGPGTRLTVL.

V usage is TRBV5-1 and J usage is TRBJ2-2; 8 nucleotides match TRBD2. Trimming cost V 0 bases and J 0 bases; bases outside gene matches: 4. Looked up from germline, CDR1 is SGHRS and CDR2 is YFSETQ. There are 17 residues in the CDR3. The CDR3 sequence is CASSLGQRGSNTGELFF. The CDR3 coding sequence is TGCGCCAGCAGCTTGGGCCAGCGGGGGTCGAACACCGGGGAGCTGTTTTTT. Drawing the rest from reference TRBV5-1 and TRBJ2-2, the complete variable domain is KAGVTQTPRYLIKTRGQQVTLSCSPISGHRSVSWYQQTPGQGLQFLFEYFSETQRNKGNFPGRFSGRQFSNSRSEMNVSTLELGDSALYLCASSLGQRGSNTGELFFGEGSRLTVL.

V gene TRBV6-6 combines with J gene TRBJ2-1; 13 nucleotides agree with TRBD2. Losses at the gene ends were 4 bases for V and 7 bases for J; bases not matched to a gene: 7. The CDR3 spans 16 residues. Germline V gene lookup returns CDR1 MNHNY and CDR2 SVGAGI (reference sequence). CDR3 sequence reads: CASSSGLAGRENEQFF. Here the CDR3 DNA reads TGTGCCAGCAGTTCGGGACTAGCGGGGAGGGAAAATGAGCAGTTCTTC.

The CDR3 coding sequence is TGTGCCAGCAGCTTGTCTAACGGGGAGCTGTTTTTT. As protein: CASSLSNGELFF. The chain joins TRBV5-7 to TRBJ2-2, with D uncertain. TRBV5-7 is labeled an ORF, and its function is uncertain. V lost 1 base and J lost 7, with 5 bases in between. CDR3 length equals 12 residues.

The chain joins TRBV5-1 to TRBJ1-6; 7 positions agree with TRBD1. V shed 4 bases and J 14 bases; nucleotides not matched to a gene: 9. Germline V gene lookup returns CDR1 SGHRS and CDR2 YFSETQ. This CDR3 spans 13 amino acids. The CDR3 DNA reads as TGCGCCAGCAGCCTGGAAGGGGGCTATACCCTCCACTTT. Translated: CASSLEGGYTLHF.

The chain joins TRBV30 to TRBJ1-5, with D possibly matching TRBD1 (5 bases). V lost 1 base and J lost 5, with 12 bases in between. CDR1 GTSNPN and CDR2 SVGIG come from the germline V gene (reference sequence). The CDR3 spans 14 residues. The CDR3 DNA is TGTGCCTGGAGTGAAGGGGCAGTAGATCAGCCCCAGCATTTT. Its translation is CAWSEGAVDQPQHF.

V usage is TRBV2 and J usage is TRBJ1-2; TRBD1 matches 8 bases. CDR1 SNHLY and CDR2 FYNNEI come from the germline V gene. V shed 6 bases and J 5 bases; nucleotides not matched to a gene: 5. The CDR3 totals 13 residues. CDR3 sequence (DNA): TGTGCCAGCAGCCAGGACAGGGATTATGGCTACACCTTC. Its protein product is CASSQDRDYGYTF.

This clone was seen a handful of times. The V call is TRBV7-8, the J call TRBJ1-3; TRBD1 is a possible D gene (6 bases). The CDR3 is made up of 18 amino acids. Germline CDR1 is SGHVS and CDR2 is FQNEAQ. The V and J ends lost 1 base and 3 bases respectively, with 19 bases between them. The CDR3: CASSLGHKQGILGNTIYF. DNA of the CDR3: TGTGCCAGCAGCTTAGGGCATAAACAGGGAATTCTTGGAAACACCATATATTTT.